The 16 T cell receptor beta chains reported below all come from one sample, sequenced in a study of cytomegalovirus exposure and HLA in healthy donors (dated by TCRdb to 2016 to 2017). Libraries were made using the immunoSEQ multiplex PCR assay. For the multiplex PCR, a mixture combining 60 forward primers for TCR Vbeta segments and 13 reverse primers for TCR Jbeta segments was used. TCRdb provides this immuneACCESS table in a form limited to in-frame rearrangements. Some clones are lacking; in checked studies, under half of them reflect an unresolved V gene, and why the rest are absent is not known. This sample has 150,000 to 200,000 clones in its table, and under 90% of those were observed once. The ten largest account for approximately 1.6% of the sample. Sequences were obtained from PBMCs. The receptor set was obtained from a male donor in good health and CMV-seronegative.

V gene TRBV27 combines with J gene TRBJ2-1, with a possible D match to TRBD1 (5 bases). Trimming shortened V by 5 bases and J by 0 bases, and 23 bases separated the two germline ends. CDR3 length: 19 residues. Germline assignment: CDR1 MNHEY and CDR2 SMNVEV (reference sequence). DNA of the CDR3: TGTGCCAGCAGTCCAAGGGGTCCAGGACCCAGTAGCTCCTACAATGAGCAGTTCTTC. Protein: CASSPRGPGPSSSYNEQFF.

The CDR3: CASSYSWGEHYGYTF. CDR3 DNA: TGTGCCAGCAGTTACTCTTGGGGAGAGCACTATGGCTACACCTTC. The chain uses TRBV6-5 and TRBJ1-2; D ambiguous. The CDR3 consists of 15 residues. V lost 0 bases, J lost 3 bases, and 11 bases lay in between. The germline gives CDR1 MNHEY, CDR2 SVGAGI.

This sequence joins TRBV29-1 and TRBJ1-1; D is undetermined. The V gene lost 6 bases and the J gene lost 4 bases, with 18 bases spanning the gap. This CDR3 comprises 14 residues. From germline, CDR1 is SQVTM and CDR2 ANQGSEA. CDR3 residues: CSVRSGTTGTEAFF. The DNA for the CDR3 is TGCAGCGTCCGATCCGGTACGACGGGCACTGAAGCTTTCTTT. The entire variable domain, with the rest obtained from reference TRBV29-1 and TRBJ1-1, is as follows: SAVISQKPSRDICQRGTSLTIQCQVDSQVTMMFWYRQQPGQSLTLIATANQGSEATYESGFVIDKFPISRPNLTFSTLTVSNMSPEDSSIYLCSVRSGTTGTEAFFGQGTRLTVV.

The rearrangement uses TRBV7-3 and TRBJ1-6, with 9 bases lining up with TRBD1. CDR1 and CDR2 from the germline V gene are SGHTA and FQGTGA. The ends lost 4 bases at V and 7 bases at J; junction bases unmatched: 2. The CDR3 sequence is 14 residues long. This CDR3 reads CASSSGQGNSPLHF. CDR3 DNA sequence: TGTGCCAGCAGCTCGGGACAGGGAAATTCACCCCTCCACTTT.

This chain links TRBV5-4 with TRBJ1-2; possibly TRBD1 for D (5 bases). Germline V lookup: CDR1 SGHNT, CDR2 YYREEE (reference sequence). Deletions cut 0 bases from V and 8 bases from J, with 20 bases between. The CDR3 totals 16 residues. CDR3 in amino acids: CASSLASSGVARGYTF. The DNA for the CDR3 is TGTGCCAGCAGCTTGGCCAGCTCGGGGGTGGCAAGGGGCTACACCTTC.

V usage is TRBV11-3 and J usage is TRBJ2-2; D is unresolved. The CDR3 runs to 14 residues. V gave up 0 bases and J gave up 8 bases, with 10 bases separating them. CDR1 and CDR2 from the germline V gene are SGHNT and YENEEA. The CDR3 sequence: CASSLDRSSGELFF. The DNA of the CDR3 is TGTGCCAGCAGCTTAGATCGGTCTTCTGGGGAGCTGTTTTTT.

This rearrangement joins TRBV19 to TRBJ1-2, with a tentative D call TRBD1 (6 bases). This CDR3 contains 15 residues. V shed 6 bases and J shed 2 bases, with 16 bases lying between them. The germline gives CDR1 LNHDA, CDR2 SQIVND (reference sequence). The CDR3 spells CASSDDRRLNYGYTF. CDR3 DNA: TGTGCCAGTAGCGACGACAGGAGACTAAACTATGGCTACACCTTC.

The genes are TRBV27 and TRBJ2-7; 7 bases map to TRBD1. CDR1 is MNHEY and CDR2 is SMNVEV in the germline V gene (reference sequence). The CDR3 is 17 amino acids. Trimming cost V 0 bases and J 0 bases; bases outside gene matches: 8. CDR3 nucleotide sequence: TGTGCCAGCAGTTTATCCCACAGACAGGGATTCTCCTACGAGCAGTACTTC. Translation: CASSLSHRQGFSYEQYF.

The gene calls are TRBV5-6 and TRBJ1-5; D unresolved. CDR1 and CDR2 (germline): SGHDT, YYEEEE. V lost 5 bases and J 4 bases, leaving 13 bases between the germline ends. The CDR3 totals 14 residues. CDR3 nucleotide sequence: TGTGCCAGCAGGCGACAAGAGTGGAATCAGCCCCAGCATTTT. This encodes CASRRQEWNQPQHF.

This clone was seen once. The chain employs TRBV19 and TRBJ2-5; D ambiguous. Between the trimmed V and J ends, which lost 1 base and 2 bases, there was a span of 11 bases. This CDR3 region has 15 residues. The germline V gene has CDR1 LNHDA and CDR2 SQIVND (reference sequence). The CDR3 region is CASSIVVWQQETQYF. The CDR3 DNA reads TGTGCCAGTAGTATAGTTGTCTGGCAGCAAGAGACCCAGTACTTC.

The chain links TRBV9 to TRBJ2-3; tentatively, D is TRBD2 (5 bases). V lost 4 bases, J lost 0 bases, and 12 bases lay in between. Germline V gives CDR1 SGDLS, CDR2 YYNGEE. The CDR3 sequence is 15 residues long. CDR3 sequence (DNA): TGTGCCAGCAGCAGACAAGCGGATAGCACAGATACGCAGTATTTT. It is translated as CASSRQADSTDTQYF.

The V call is TRBV27, the J call TRBJ1-1; D might be TRBD1 (6 bases). This CDR3 spans 13 amino acids. Looked up from germline, CDR1 is MNHEY and CDR2 is SMNVEV (reference sequence). Trimming took off 6 bases at V and 6 bases at J, with 14 bases between the two ends. The CDR3 spells CASSSLGGAEAFF. CDR3 sequence (DNA): TGTGCCAGCAGCTCCCTAGGGGGGGCTGAAGCTTTCTTT.

V and J are TRBV7-9 and TRBJ2-7; D is possibly TRBD1 (5 bases). Germline V gene lookup returns CDR1 SEHNR and CDR2 FQNEAQ (reference sequence). This CDR3 is built from 14 residues. CDR3 amino acids: CSASRAASSYEQYF. For the CDR3, the DNA is TGTTCCGCCAGCAGGGCGGCGAGCTCCTACGAGCAGTACTTC.

The chain couples TRBV4-3 to TRBJ2-5; 7 bases map to TRBD1. The J call is doubtful: the DNA matches TRBJ2-7 better. This CDR3 spans 15 amino acids. Per the germline V gene, CDR1 is LGHNA and CDR2 is YSLEER. CDR3 amino acids: CASSQGRQGLYEQYF. In DNA form, the CDR3 reads TGCGCCAGCAGCCAAGGAAGACAGGGCCTCTACGAGCAGTACTTC.

V gene TRBV7-9 combines with J gene TRBJ1-2, with a tentative D call TRBD1 (5 bases). The germline CDR1 and CDR2 sequences are SEHNR and FQNEAQ (reference sequence). This CDR3 is 15 amino acids long. V was clipped by 7 bases and J by 4 bases, with 19 bases between them. The CDR3 DNA reads TGTGCCAGCACCTCTTTGGCAGGGTCTTCCTATGGCTACACCTTC. Its translation: CASTSLAGSSYGYTF.

The V call is TRBV2, the J call TRBJ2-1, with TRBD2 matching 7 bases. The CDR3 is 14 residues long. Germline trimming cut 0 bases from V and 10 bases from J; bases unmatched to any gene: 6. CDR1 and CDR2 from the germline V gene are SNHLY and FYNNEI. The CDR3: CASSEAASGKEQFF. The CDR3 coding sequence is TGTGCCAGCAGTGAAGCGGCTAGCGGAAAGGAGCAGTTCTTC. Full variable domain (missing parts from reference TRBV2 and TRBJ2-1): EPEVTQTPSHQVTQMGQEVILRCVPISNHLYFYWYRQILGQKVEFLVSFYNNEISEKSEIFDDQFSVERPDGSNFTLKIRSTKLEDSAMYFCASSEAASGKEQFFGPGTRLTVL.